This TCR beta chain was retrieved from a study of cytomegalovirus exposure and HLA in healthy donors. PCR used 60 Vbeta primers and 13 Jbeta primers. The repertoire was sequenced with immunoSEQ multiplex PCR; TCRdb's copy has only in-frame clones and lacks some. Found here are about 52,000 clones, around three fifths of them singletons; the top ten hold over 9.5%. Germline lookup yields CDR1 WNHNN and CDR2 SYGVQD (reference sequence). The CDR3 has 14 amino acids. Germline trimming cut 5 bases from V and 7 bases from J; bases unmatched to any gene: 10. This clone was observed a single time. This TCR derives from a human donor in good health. Sequences were obtained from PBMCs. The gene calls are TRBV10-1 and TRBJ2-5; 7 nucleotides match TRBD1. In DNA, the CDR3 is TGCGCCAGCAGTACCGGACAGGCGTTAGGGACCCAGTACTTC. Residues: CASSTGQALGTQYF.